This TCR beta chain was identified during a study of cytomegalovirus exposure and HLA in healthy donors. A multiplex PCR was run with 60 Vbeta primers and 13 Jbeta primers. Libraries were prepared by immunoSEQ multiplex PCR; TCRdb keeps only in-frame clonotypes and omits some of them. The sample consists of about 120,000 clones, 77% of them appearing once. V gave up 4 bases and J gave up 9 bases, with 11 bases separating them. The length of the CDR3 is 12 residues. Looked up from germline, CDR1 is SGHKS and CDR2 is YYEKEE (reference sequence). The chain has TRBV5-5 and TRBJ1-5; no clear D. The specimen was PBMCs. This sequence was found in a man aged 18 to 29 in good health and CMV-seropositive. CDR3: CASSPSGWPQHF. CDR3 coding DNA: TGTGCCAGCAGCCCCAGCGGCTGGCCCCAGCATTTT.